These T cell receptor beta chains were read from a single sample in a study of OX40 agonist ivuxolimab in advanced cancers. The method was immunoSEQ multiplex PCR; TCRdb's version includes in-frame clones alone and lacks a portion of them. Of 76,000 or so clones in the sample, approximately 85% were seen once. The material sequenced was CD4+ or CD8+ T cells sorted from blood, taken in a trial of the OX40 agonist ivuxolimab. The receptors originated from an adult with an advanced solid tumor such as melanoma, head and neck, liver or kidney cancer. CDR3s include the opening cysteine and the closing phenylalanine or tryptophan. D genes are given only for firm matches. Clone size appears in some rows only: once, few, many, or a class for an expanded clone.

clone size	J gene	D gene	V gene	CDR3 protein	CDR3 DNA
few	TRBJ2-3	-	TRBV5-4	CASSRQTLFLYTDTQYF	TGTGCCAGCAGCAGACAGACCCTTTTCCTCTACACAGATACGCAGTATTTT
-	TRBJ2-7	TRBD1	TRBV27	CASSLYGTAYEQYF	TGTGCCAGCAGTCTTTATGGGACAGCCTACGAGCAGTACTTC
-	TRBJ2-1	-	TRBV4-3	CASSGRRNEQFF	TGCGCCAGCAGCGGTAGGAGGAATGAGCAGTTCTTC
-	TRBJ2-6	-	TRBV19	CASSNSYGDRLSGANVLTF	TGTGCCAGTAGTAACTCCTACGGGGACCGCCTCTCTGGGGCCAACGTCCTGACTTTC
-	TRBJ2-7	TRBD1	TRBV15	CATSRTGQGETYEQYF	TGTGCCACCAGCAGAACGGGACAGGGCGAGACCTACGAGCAGTACTTC
-	TRBJ2-3	-	TRBV10-3	CAISEGPAASTDTQYF	TGTGCCATCAGCGAAGGGCCTGCGGCTAGCACAGATACGCAGTATTTT
-	TRBJ2-7	TRBD2	TRBV27	CASSQAPLAGVRQAYEQYF	TGTGCCAGCAGTCAAGCCCCACTAGCGGGAGTACGGCAAGCCTACGAGCAGTACTTC
few	TRBJ2-5	-	TRBV7-8	CASSHWEQGSSETQYF	TGTGCCAGCAGCCACTGGGAGCAGGGAAGTTCAGAGACCCAGTACTTC
once	TRBJ2-2	-	TRBV19	CASSVGQTNTGELFF	TGTGCCAGTAGTGTCGGACAGACGAACACCGGGGAGCTGTTTTTT
few	TRBJ1-1	-	TRBV19	CASSIGDIEAFF	TGTGCCAGTAGTATCGGGGACATTGAAGCTTTCTTT
-	TRBJ2-7	-	TRBV5-4	CASSLDSRPPYEQYF	TGTGCCAGCAGCTTGGACTCACGACCCCCCTACGAGCAGTACTTC
-	TRBJ2-1	TRBD1	TRBV27	CASSLGTAYNEQFF	TGTGCCAGCAGCCTCGGGACAGCATACAATGAGCAGTTCTTC
few	TRBJ2-7	-	TRBV12-5	CASAPGKDGVGPFSYEQYF	TGTGCTAGTGCCCCAGGAAAGGACGGGGTGGGTCCCTTCTCCTACGAGCAGTACTTC
-	TRBJ1-2	-	TRBV12-2	CASRLAGCRGNNYGYTF	TGTGCAAGTCGCTTAGCCGGGTGCAGGGGGAACAACTATGGCTACACCTTC
-	TRBJ1-5	-	TRBV5-4	CASSLGGGNQPQHF	TGTGCCAGCAGCTTAGGGGGGGGCAATCAGCCCCAGCATTTT
-	TRBJ2-1	TRBD2	TRBV11-2	CASSRAGGPYEQFF	TGTGCCAGCAGTCGAGCGGGAGGGCCTTATGAGCAGTTCTTC
-	TRBJ2-3	-	TRBV12-5	CASGSGNTQYF	TGTGCTAGTGGTTCTGGTAATACGCAGTATTTT
-	TRBJ1-2	-	TRBV7-2	CASSSGKGGGYTF	TGTGCCAGCAGCTCAGGGAAAGGGGGTGGCTACACCTTC
-	TRBJ2-7	TRBD2	TRBV19	CASRGLAGAGEQYF	TGTGCCAGTCGCGGACTAGCGGGAGCCGGGGAGCAGTACTTC
-	TRBJ1-2	TRBD1	TRBV5-6	CASSLASGGSGYTF	TGTGCCAGCAGCTTGGCGTCAGGGGGCAGTGGCTACACCTTC
-	TRBJ1-1	-	TRBV9	CASSVGYLNTEAFF	TGTGCCAGCAGCGTAGGTTACCTGAACACTGAAGCTTTCTTT
-	TRBJ1-2	-	TRBV27	CASSGWGANYGYTF	TGTGCCAGCAGTGGCTGGGGTGCTAACTATGGCTACACCTTC
-	TRBJ2-7	TRBD2	TRBV7-9	CASSLGSSGGAYEQYF	TGTGCCAGCAGCTTAGGTTCCAGCGGGGGGGCCTACGAGCAGTACTTC
-	TRBJ2-3	TRBD2	TRBV5-4	CASSRGTSGYTDTQYF	TGTGCCAGCAGCCGTGGGACTAGCGGATACACAGATACGCAGTATTTT
-	TRBJ1-3	-	TRBV7-3	CASSLGRILSPGNTIYF	TGTGCCAGCAGCTTAGGGAGAATTCTGTCCCCTGGAAACACCATATATTTT
-	TRBJ2-1	-	TRBV18	CASSRGTGGLYNEQFF	TGTGCCAGCTCCCGGGGAACCGGGGGTCTCTACAATGAGCAGTTCTTC
-	TRBJ1-1	-	TRBV27	CASSLLGMNTEAFF	TGTGCCAGCAGTTTATTAGGGATGAACACTGAAGCTTTCTTT
-	TRBJ2-7	TRBD1	TRBV5-1	CASSWGTEGYYEQYF	TGCGCCAGCAGCTGGGGGACAGAGGGCTACTACGAGCAGTACTTC
-	TRBJ2-7	-	TRBV15	CATSRDAVEDYEQYF	TGTGCCACCAGCAGAGATGCCGTAGAGGACTACGAGCAGTACTTC
-	TRBJ2-4	TRBD1	TRBV7-9	CASSKTGQKNIQYF	TGTGCCAGCAGCAAGACGGGACAGAAAAACATTCAGTACTTC
-	TRBJ1-5	-	TRBV25-1	CASSESGRGGQPQHF	TGTGCCAGCAGTGAATCGGGTCGGGGGGGCCAGCCCCAGCATTTT
few	TRBJ2-1	TRBD2	TRBV2	CASGSSGSYNEQFF	TGTGCCAGCGGGTCTAGCGGCTCCTACAATGAGCAGTTCTTC
few	TRBJ2-4	TRBD2	TRBV4-1	CASSQELATSGVAKNIQYF	TGCGCCAGCAGCCAAGAATTGGCGACTAGCGGGGTAGCCAAAAACATTCAGTACTTC
-	TRBJ1-5	-	TRBV5-1	CASSWTWGQPQHF	TGCGCCAGCAGCTGGACTTGGGGGCAGCCCCAGCATTTT
once	TRBJ2-2	-	TRBV6-4	CASSTTSTIGELFF	TGTGCCAGCAGTACAACTAGTACGATCGGGGAGCTGTTTTTT
-	TRBJ1-3	-	TRBV9	CASSVGDSGNTIYF	TGTGCCAGCAGCGTAGGAGATTCTGGAAACACCATATATTTT
-	TRBJ2-3	-	TRBV7-2	CASSLNSDEARQYF	TGTGCCAGCAGCCTCAACTCCGACGAGGCAAGGCAGTATTTT
-	TRBJ2-3	-	TRBV18	CASSPATTDTQYF	TGTGCCAGCTCACCGGCTACCACAGATACGCAGTATTTT
-	TRBJ2-7	-	TRBV6-1	CASSYLDEQYF	TGTGCCAGCAGTTACCTAGACGAGCAGTACTTC
-	TRBJ2-1	TRBD2	TRBV11-3	CASSFGGASLEQFF	TGTGCCAGCAGCTTCGGGGGGGCATCACTTGAGCAGTTCTTC
-	TRBJ2-3	TRBD2	TRBV7-2	CASSFPAGGQHTQYF	TGTGCCAGCAGCTTCCCCGCGGGGGGGCAACATACGCAGTATTTT